One and the same sample provided the 16 T cell receptor beta chains below, sequenced in a study of TIL therapy for anti-PD-1-resistant metastatic lung cancer. The immunoSEQ assay was v3. Measured with immunoSEQ multiplex PCR; TCRdb has only the in-frame clones, and not every one. The table includes 25,000 to 30,000 clones, roughly 63% detected once. This sample's time point: pre-treatment sample, taken before nivolumab and TIL therapy. Pleural nodules or supraclavicular lymph nodes made up most of the excised metastases sampled. The source material was tumor tissue, sampled at baseline. Receptors originate from a woman between 30 and 79 years old with non-small cell lung cancer.

The chain joins TRBV14 to TRBJ1-2; 7 bases align to TRBD1. Germline trimming cut 4 bases from V and 4 bases from J; bases unmatched to any gene: 9. The length of the CDR3 is 15 residues. Germline CDR1 and CDR2: SGHDN and FVKESK. The CDR3 bases are TGTGCCAGCAGCCGACAGGGCGGAATGGGCTATGGCTACACCTTC. Its protein product is CASSRQGGMGYGYTF.

The V gene is TRBV6-1, the J gene TRBJ1-4; 7 nucleotides agree with TRBD1. J gave up 0 bases and V 4 bases, and 8 bases lay outside the gene matches. The CDR3 spans 17 residues. Germline V lookup: CDR1 MNHNS, CDR2 SASEGT. The CDR3 here is CASSGRGGGATNEKLFF. The CDR3 nucleotides are TGTGCCAGCAGTGGCCGGGGAGGGGGCGCAACTAATGAAAAACTGTTTTTT.

The J gene is TRBJ2-7, the V gene TRBV4-1; 7 bases fit TRBD1. V shed 4 bases, J shed 1 base, and the junction held 4 bases outside the gene matches. Looked up from germline, CDR1 is MGHRA and CDR2 is YSYEKL. CDR3 length: 14 amino acids. As DNA, the CDR3 is TGCGCCAGCAGCCTCAAACAGGGGTCCTACGAGCAGTACTTC. Its protein is CASSLKQGSYEQYF.

This clone was counted a few times. The rearrangement joins TRBV5-1 to TRBJ1-3; TRBD1 matches 7 bases. This CDR3 has 15 residues. V was clipped by 3 bases and J by 0 bases; unmatched bases: 3. Germline V lookup: CDR1 SGHRS, CDR2 YFSETQ. For the CDR3, the DNA is TGCGCCAGCAGCTCAGGACAGGTCTCTGGAAACACCATATATTTT. Translated, it gives CASSSGQVSGNTIYF.

The chain employs TRBV6-1 and TRBJ1-1, with TRBD1 as a possible D gene (6 bases). This CDR3 contains 14 residues. CDR1 MNHNS and CDR2 SASEGT come from the germline V gene. Deletions cut 2 bases from V and 9 bases from J, with 16 bases between. CDR3 loop: CASSESWTEIQAFF. The CDR3 DNA reads TGTGCCAGCAGTGAATCCTGGACAGAGATTCAAGCTTTCTTT.

The gene calls are TRBV7-9 and TRBJ1-5; 8 bases align to TRBD1. Germline CDR1 SEHNR, CDR2 FQNEAQ (reference sequence). V trimming: 6 bases; J trimming: 5 bases; junction bases outside the gene matches: 6. The CDR3 has 14 residues. In DNA, the CDR3 is TGTGCCAGCAGATCAGACAGGGGTGATCAGCCCCAGCATTTT. It yields the protein CASRSDRGDQPQHF. Using reference TRBV7-9 and TRBJ1-5 for the parts outside the CDR3, the full variable domain is DTGVSQNPRHKITKRGQNVTFRCDPISEHNRLYWYRQTLGQGPEFLTYFQNEAQLEKSRLLSDRFSAERPKGSFSTLEIQRTEQGDSAMYLCASRSDRGDQPQHFGDGTRLSIL.

The rearrangement joins TRBV10-3 to TRBJ2-1; 11 nucleotides line up with TRBD2. The CDR3 totals 14 residues. V shed 4 bases and J 5 bases; nucleotides not matched to a gene: 1. Germline V gene data show CDR1 as ENHRY and CDR2 as SYGVKD. The CDR3 spells CAISGLAGNNEQFF. The CDR3 nucleotides are TGTGCCATCAGTGGACTAGCGGGAAACAATGAGCAGTTCTTC.

This clone was detected once. The chain carries TRBV5-1 and TRBJ2-3; D gene uncertain. The CDR3 totals 15 residues. V was pared by 0 bases and J by 5 bases, with 13 bases between. Germline V gene data show CDR1 as SGHRS and CDR2 as YFSETQ. The CDR3 nucleotides are TGCGCCAGCAGCTTGGCTCAATTAGAAGGAGATACGCAGTATTTT. Its translation: CASSLAQLEGDTQYF.

This clone was seen only once. One junction end does not reproduce the germline sequence, and a read error may be involved. The chain links TRBV6-6 to TRBJ2-5, with a weak D call TRBD2 (6 bases). The germline V gene has CDR1 MNHNY and CDR2 SVGAGI (reference sequence). The CDR3 runs to 14 residues. CDR3 sequence (DNA): TGCGTTTCGGGCGGGAACGACCTCCGGGAGACCCAGTACTTC. Amino acids: CVSGGNDLRETQYF.

CDR3 coding DNA: TGTGCCAGCAGCCGGGACAGGGGGAGAACTTTCTTT. Translated: CASSRDRGRTFF. V gene TRBV7-9 combines with J gene TRBJ1-1; 11 bases are shared with TRBD1. Per the germline V gene, CDR1 is SEHNR and CDR2 is FQNEAQ (reference sequence). Unmatched junction bases numbered 5, after V lost 5 bases and J lost 12 bases. The CDR3 consists of 12 residues.

The gene calls are TRBV5-1 and TRBJ2-3, with 11 bases lining up with TRBD2. Germline V gene sequence: CDR1 SGHRS, CDR2 YFSETQ. V shed 1 base and J 3 bases; nucleotides not matched to a gene: 7. This CDR3 is built from 17 residues. The chain's CDR3 is CASSLTTSGSRTDTQYF. Here the CDR3 DNA reads TGCGCCAGCAGCTTGACTACTAGCGGGAGTCGGACAGATACGCAGTATTTT.

As concerns this clone: The same CDR3 can be traced to other DNA sequences in this sample. The chain couples TRBV6-5 to TRBJ1-1; D gene unclear. This CDR3 has 13 residues. The germline V and J ends were trimmed by 2 bases and 4 bases, with 8 bases remaining between them. Germline loops: CDR1 MNHEY, CDR2 SVGAGI. In nucleotides, the CDR3 is TGTGCCAGCAGTTACCCGAAGGGCACTGAAGCTTTCTTT. It yields the protein CASSYPKGTEAFF.

The J gene is TRBJ2-7, the V gene TRBV29-1; no definite D call. The CDR3 has 11 amino acids. Germline loops: CDR1 SQVTM, CDR2 ANQGSEA. Trimming left V 0 bases short and J 4 bases short, with 4 bases between. CDR3 in DNA: TGCAGCGTTGAAGACAGGTACGAGCAGTACTTC. Translating it yields CSVEDRYEQYF.

The V gene is TRBV19, the J gene TRBJ1-1; a weak D match, TRBD1 (6 bases). The CDR3 sequence is 12 residues long. Trimming left V 3 bases short and J 7 bases short, with 9 bases between. Per germline, CDR1 LNHDA and CDR2 SQIVND (reference sequence). This CDR3 is CASSIIRGEAFF. DNA for the CDR3: TGTGCCAGTAGTATCATCAGGGGTGAAGCTTTCTTT.

The chain uses TRBV6-1 and TRBJ1-1; the D is unclear. The CDR3 contains 13 residues. Deletions cut 4 bases from V and 0 bases from J, with 6 bases between. CDR1 and CDR2 (germline): MNHNS, SASEGT. CDR3 loop: CASSGYLNTEAFF. CDR3 in DNA: TGTGCCAGCAGTGGTTACTTGAACACTGAAGCTTTCTTT.

The rearrangement links TRBV6-6 to TRBJ2-5; 9 bases fit TRBD1. The DNA end is more similar to TRBJ2-7, so the J call may be wrong. Germline V CDR1 and CDR2: MNHNY, SVGAGI (reference sequence). The CDR3 extends over 14 amino acids. The CDR3 spells CASSRQGGPYEQYF. CDR3 coding DNA: TGTGCCAGCAGCAGACAGGGGGGCCCCTACGAGCAGTACTTC.